The clone carrying this TCR beta chain was observed many times. The sample is drawn from a study of naive and memory T cell subsets. The library had UMIs added by 3' ligation of an oligonucleotide to TCR cDNA. The SP2 primer and nested alpha and beta constant region primers amplified ligated cDNA in four rounds. TCRdb re-derived calls from the 5' RACE reads in MiXCR, one entry per CDR3 protein. This sample has over 45,000 distinct CDR3 sequences, with around 5% found just once. The TCR was taken from a female donor in good health.

CDR3 sequence reads: CSARDRLAGGVETQYF. CDR3 in DNA: TGCAGTGCTAGAGATCGCCTAGCGGGAGGAGTGGAGACCCAGTACTTC. The rearrangement links TRBV20-1 to TRBJ2-5; 11 nucleotides match TRBD2. This CDR3 has 16 amino acids. Trimming took 0 bases from V and 5 from J; bases not matched to a gene: 8. Germline values: CDR1 DFQATT, CDR2 SNEGSKA (reference sequence).